Below are 29 T cell receptor beta chains sequenced from a single sample in a study of T cell repertoires in cytomegalovirus infection (dated by TCRdb to between 2018 and 2021). This specimen's treatment or condition label, per the study, means: in vitro stimulation with specific CMV peptide epitopes to enrich CMV-specific T cells. The instrument given in TCRdb is Illumina HiSeq 1500. The public reads were run again by TCRdb, first through fastp at Q25 and then through MiXCR, and only productive beta chains were kept. Here each entry gathers all rows of one CDR3 protein and keeps the most common genes and DNA. Across this sample there are approximately 990,000 distinct CDR3 sequences, with 25% to 40% seen only once. The leading ten clones occupy 13% of the sample. These receptors have no identified antigens. The source material was cultured CD8+ T cells from PBMCs, sampled from culture after CMV antigen stimulation. These receptors came from a human donor in good health (CMV status not recorded). Some clones in this sample may be carry-over from other donors' samples.

The chain has TRBV12-3 or TRBV12-4 and TRBJ2-7, with TRBD1 identical over 9 bases. This CDR3 comprises 15 residues. Germline trimming cut 3 bases from V and 3 bases from J; bases unmatched to any gene: 6. This chain's CDR3 is CASSLKGQGYYEQYF. DNA of the CDR3: TGTGCCAGCAGTTTGAAGGGACAGGGATACTACGAGCAGTACTTC.

This clonotype was recorded many times. The J gene is TRBJ1-1, the V gene TRBV27; D is undetermined. The CDR3 has 15 residues. V lost 1 base and J lost 6, with 15 bases in between. Germline V lookup: CDR1 MNHEY, CDR2 SMNVEV (reference sequence). The CDR3 is CASSLYPPGFSEAFF. DNA for the CDR3: TGTGCCAGCAGTTTATACCCCCCCGGGTTCTCTGAAGCTTTCTTT.

This clonotype was detected only a few times. The chain has TRBV4-1 and TRBJ2-3, with TRBD2 as a possible D gene (7 bases). CDR3 length: 14 amino acids. The V and J ends lost 3 bases and 5 bases respectively, with 12 bases between them. Germline V gene lookup returns CDR1 MGHRA and CDR2 YSYEKL. CDR3 coding DNA: TGCGCCAGCAGCCATCGGGGGGCAGGAGATACGCAGTATTTT. Amino acids: CASSHRGAGDTQYF.

This rearrangement joins TRBV27 to TRBJ2-1; D perhaps matches TRBD2 (5 bases). The germline gives CDR1 MNHEY, CDR2 SMNVEV (reference sequence). Trimming left V 3 bases short and J 7 bases short, with 13 bases between. The CDR3 runs to 14 residues. As DNA, the CDR3 is TGTGCCAGCAGTTTTCGGTCCCCGGGGAATGAGCAGTTCTTC. Translation gives CASSFRSPGNEQFF.

The rearrangement uses TRBV7-4 and TRBJ2-6, with a weak D call TRBD2 (5 bases). Trimming left V 5 bases short and J 3 bases short, with 8 bases between. Per germline, CDR1 SGHVT and CDR2 SQSDAQ. The CDR3 consists of 14 residues. The CDR3 protein is CASSIGGGANVLTF. The CDR3 DNA follows: TGTGCCAGCAGCATAGGAGGTGGGGCCAACGTCCTGACTTTC.

This sequence joins TRBV12-3 or TRBV12-4 and TRBJ2-6; the D is unclear. Deletions cut 6 bases from V and 0 bases from J, with 6 bases between. There are 14 residues in the CDR3. The CDR3 is CASRVFSGANVLTF. CDR3 nucleotide sequence: TGTGCCAGCAGGGTTTTCTCTGGGGCCAACGTCCTGACTTTC.

This clonotype has more than one count but fewer than ten. The rearrangement links TRBV6-1 to TRBJ1-6; possibly TRBD1 for D (5 bases). The CDR3 totals 14 residues. V gave up 10 bases and J gave up 14 bases, with 24 bases separating them. Looked up from germline, CDR1 is MNHNS and CDR2 is SASEGT. The chain's CDR3 is CATQHGTGNWALHF. CDR3 bases: TGTGCCACTCAACATGGGACGGGAAACTGGGCCCTCCACTTT.

This clonotype was observed a few times. The chain uses TRBV6-2 or TRBV6-3 and TRBJ1-2; no reliable D call. The CDR3 is 14 amino acids. CDR1 is MNHEY and CDR2 is SVGEGT in the germline V gene. The ends were cut back, 0 bases at V and 2 bases at J, with 7 bases in the middle. The CDR3 is CASSYSWENYGYTF. DNA of the CDR3: TGTGCCAGCAGTTACTCTTGGGAGAACTATGGCTACACCTTC.

In its sample, this clonotype was seen many times. This CDR3 is CATGGNTIYF. In nucleotides, the CDR3 is TGTGCCACCGGCGGAAACACCATATATTTT. This rearrangement joins TRBV7-2 to TRBJ1-3; D unresolved. CDR3 length: 10 amino acids. Germline CDR1 is SGHTA and CDR2 is FQGNSA. V was shortened by 10 bases and J by 4 bases, with 5 bases between the two germline ends.

This clonotype was found many times. This sequence joins TRBV7-2 and TRBJ2-1, with a possible D match to TRBD2 (6 bases). The germline V gene has CDR1 SGHTA and CDR2 FQGNSA. This CDR3 contains 15 residues. V was clipped by 1 base and J by 5 bases, with 12 bases between them. CDR3 in amino acids: CASSLVWTTDNEQFF. Here the CDR3 DNA reads TGTGCCAGCAGCTTAGTTTGGACTACCGACAATGAGCAGTTCTTC.

The J gene is TRBJ1-4, the V gene TRBV12-3 or TRBV12-4; maybe TRBD1 (6 bases). With 4 bases removed from V and 4 bases from J, the gap between germline ends came to 13 bases. CDR3 length equals 15 residues. This chain's CDR3 is CASSYREAVNEKLFF. The DNA of the CDR3 is TGTGCCAGCAGTTACAGGGAGGCGGTTAATGAAAAACTGTTTTTT.

The chain couples TRBV15 to TRBJ2-5; 9 bases are shared with TRBD2. Germline lookup yields CDR1 LNHNV and CDR2 YYDKDF (reference sequence). With 3 bases clipped from V and 1 base from J, the junction kept 3 bases outside the gene matches. The CDR3 has 15 amino acids. The CDR3 is CATSSRLAVQETQYF. CDR3 DNA: TGTGCCACCAGCAGCCGACTAGCGGTCCAAGAGACCCAGTACTTC.

Concerning this clonotype: Being one base from a much bigger clone, this may be a read error. The V gene is TRBV7-2, the J gene TRBJ2-7; the match to TRBD2 covers 7 bases. Germline V CDR1 and CDR2: SGHTA, FQGNSA. The CDR3 loop spans 13 amino acids. This CDR3 is CAGSNGGNYEQYF. In nucleotides, the CDR3 is TGTGCCGGCAGCAACGGGGGGAACTACGAGCAGTACTTC.

The table lists this clonotype with a count of one. This may be a read error, as it is one base from a much larger clone. The CDR3 DNA reads as TGTGCCAGCAGCTTAGCCGGGACAGCAGTCTATGGCCACACCTTC. Protein product: CASSLAGTAVYGHTF. The chain couples TRBV7-2 to TRBJ1-2; 7 nucleotides match TRBD1. This CDR3 has 15 residues. From germline, CDR1 is SGHTA and CDR2 FQGNSA.

This clonotype was counted at least ten times. The CDR3 nucleotides read TGTGCCAGCGCGACAGGCCCGGGCACAGATACGCAGTATTTT. Translating it yields CASATGPGTDTQYF. J is TRBJ2-3 and V is TRBV6-1, with D tentatively TRBD1 (6 bases). Germline values: CDR1 MNHNS, CDR2 SASEGT. The CDR3 covers 14 residues. Trimming removed 8 bases from V and 1 base from J, with 13 bases in between.

The table lists this clonotype with a few counts. The chain carries TRBV12-3 or TRBV12-4 and TRBJ2-5, with D perhaps TRBD2 (6 bases). Trimming removed 3 bases from V and 0 bases from J, with 11 bases in between. The CDR3 totals 15 residues. Written as DNA, the CDR3 is TGTGCCAGCAGTTTCATCGGGGGTAACCAAGAGACCCAGTACTTC. Translating gives CASSFIGGNQETQYF.

This clonotype was counted at least ten times. The rearrangement links TRBV7-6 to TRBJ1-6; perhaps TRBD1 as D (6 bases). V shed 5 bases and J shed 7 bases, with 15 bases lying between them. CDR1 and CDR2 from the germline V gene are SGHVS and FNYEAQ. This CDR3 contains 15 residues. CDR3 nucleotides: TGTGCCAGCAGCCCGTTAGGAGGGGGAAATTCACCCCTCCACTTT. As protein: CASSPLGGGNSPLHF. The variable domain in full, with the rest retrieved from reference TRBV7-6 and TRBJ1-6, is GAGVSQSPRYKVTKRGQDVALRCDPISGHVSLYWYRQALGQGPEFLTYFNYEAQQDKSGLPNDRFSAERPEGSISTLTIQRTEQRDSAMYRCASSPLGGGNSPLHFGNGTRLTVT.

This clonotype appeared a few times. This chain joins TRBV20-1 and TRBJ1-5; TRBD1 might be the D (5 bases). CDR3 length: 14 amino acids. Trimming stripped 1 base from V and 8 bases from J, with 15 bases between. Germline-derived CDR1 and CDR2 are DFQATT and SNEGSKA (reference sequence). The CDR3 sequence: CSARGDQGAEPQHF. In DNA, the CDR3 is TGCAGTGCTAGAGGGGACCAGGGAGCTGAGCCCCAGCATTTT.

This clonotype was recorded a few times. This CDR3 reads CASSPPGPGNNEQFF. In DNA, the CDR3 is TGTGCCAGCAGCCCCCCGGGCCCGGGCAACAATGAGCAGTTCTTC. The rearrangement uses TRBV7-8 and TRBJ2-1; D is undetermined. The V end lost 5 bases, the J end lost 5 bases, and 16 bases lay between the germline ends. CDR3 length: 15 residues. Germline CDR1 is SGHVS and CDR2 is FQNEAQ.

The chain has TRBV9 and TRBJ2-1; the match to TRBD2 covers 9 bases. The V gene end was trimmed by 0 bases and the J gene end by 4 bases; junction bases not matched to a gene: 11. The CDR3 has 18 amino acids. Germline V gene data show CDR1 as SGDLS and CDR2 as YYNGEE. The CDR3 protein is CASSVVPLAGAKYNEQFF. DNA of the CDR3: TGTGCCAGCAGCGTAGTACCCTTAGCGGGGGCCAAATACAATGAGCAGTTCTTC.

The chain is built from TRBV27 and TRBJ1-2; 7 bases line up with TRBD1. The V gene's germline CDR1 is MNHEY and CDR2 SMNVEV (reference sequence). V lost 0 bases and J lost 7; bases outside the gene matches: 2. The CDR3 loop spans 13 amino acids. DNA of the CDR3: TGTGCCAGCAGTTTATCCCGGGACAGTGGCTACACCTTC. Its translation: CASSLSRDSGYTF.

This clonotype was counted at least ten times. The chain links TRBV6-1 to TRBJ1-5, with D possibly TRBD1 on 5 matching bases. The CDR3 has 13 residues. From germline, CDR1 is MNHNS and CDR2 SASEGT. V was trimmed by 3 bases and J by 4 bases, leaving 7 bases between them. The DNA of the CDR3 is TGTGCCAGCAGTGATTGGGGGAATCAGCCCCAGCATTTT. This translates into CASSDWGNQPQHF.

In nucleotides, the CDR3 is TGTGCCAGCAGCCAAGCCGGGTACGACGAGCAGTACGTC. The encoded protein is CASSQAGYDEQYV. J is TRBJ2-7 and V is TRBV14, with D uncertain. Trimming left V 1 base short and J 5 bases short, with 9 bases between. CDR1 is SGHDN and CDR2 is FVKESK in the germline V gene. This CDR3 has 13 residues.

The CDR3 DNA follows: TGTGCCAGCAAGGTAGCGGGGGGGATGAATGAGCAGTTCTTC. This translates into CASKVAGGMNEQFF. The chain combines TRBV13 with TRBJ2-1, with 11 bases fitting TRBD2. Germline CDR1 PRHDT, CDR2 FYEKMQ (reference sequence). Trimming cost V 7 bases and J 7 bases; bases outside gene matches: 6. This CDR3 is built from 14 residues.

The J gene is TRBJ2-2, the V gene TRBV7-9; D remains unclear. The CDR3 extends over 12 amino acids. With 11 bases removed from V and 6 bases from J, the gap between germline ends came to 13 bases. From germline, CDR1 is SEHNR and CDR2 FQNEAQ (reference sequence). CDR3 nucleotides: TGTGCCTTTCCCGGTTCCGCCGGGGAGCTGTTTTTT. Protein: CAFPGSAGELFF.

This clonotype was recorded at least ten times. Here the CDR3 reads CASSLAWSQTHNEQFF. CDR3 DNA sequence: TGTGCCAGCAGCTTAGCGTGGAGTCAGACTCACAATGAGCAGTTCTTC. The V call is TRBV7-6, the J call TRBJ2-1, with no clear D. Germline values: CDR1 SGHVS, CDR2 FNYEAQ. The CDR3 loop spans 16 amino acids. V was clipped by 0 bases and J by 5 bases, with 14 bases between them. Looking up the rest from reference TRBV7-6 and TRBJ2-1 gives the full variable domain: GAGVSQSPRYKVTKRGQDVALRCDPISGHVSLYWYRQALGQGPEFLTYFNYEAQQDKSGLPNDRFSAERPEGSISTLTIQRTEQRDSAMYRCASSLAWSQTHNEQFFGPGTRLTVL.

This clonotype appeared a few times. The chain links TRBV12-3 or TRBV12-4 to TRBJ2-3; 8 positions agree with TRBD2. The CDR3 contains 16 residues. V shed 4 bases and J 5 bases; nucleotides not matched to a gene: 11. CDR3 sequence: CASSSNQAGVRDTQYF. The CDR3 nucleotides read TGTGCCAGCAGTTCGAACCAAGCGGGGGTCCGAGATACGCAGTATTTT.

The count of this clonotype is one. The V and J genes are TRBV7-9 and TRBJ2-1, with 8 bases fitting TRBD2. This CDR3 spans 15 amino acids. V lost 5 bases to trimming and J lost 0 bases; unmatched junction nucleotides: 3. Germline V gene sequence: CDR1 SEHNR, CDR2 FQNEAQ (reference sequence). CDR3 nucleotides: TGTGCCAGCAGCGAACTAGCGGACTCCTACAATGAGCAGTTCTTC. Protein: CASSELADSYNEQFF.

This clonotype was observed a few times. V and J are TRBV27 and TRBJ1-2; a possible D gene is TRBD1 (6 bases). CDR1 is MNHEY, CDR2 SMNVEV, per germline (reference sequence). This CDR3 is built from 17 residues. V was trimmed by 4 bases and J by 0 bases, leaving 18 bases between them. In nucleotides, the CDR3 is TGTGCCAGCAGTTCACAGGGCGAGGGGATTACTAACTATGGCTACACCTTC. Protein product: CASSSQGEGITNYGYTF.